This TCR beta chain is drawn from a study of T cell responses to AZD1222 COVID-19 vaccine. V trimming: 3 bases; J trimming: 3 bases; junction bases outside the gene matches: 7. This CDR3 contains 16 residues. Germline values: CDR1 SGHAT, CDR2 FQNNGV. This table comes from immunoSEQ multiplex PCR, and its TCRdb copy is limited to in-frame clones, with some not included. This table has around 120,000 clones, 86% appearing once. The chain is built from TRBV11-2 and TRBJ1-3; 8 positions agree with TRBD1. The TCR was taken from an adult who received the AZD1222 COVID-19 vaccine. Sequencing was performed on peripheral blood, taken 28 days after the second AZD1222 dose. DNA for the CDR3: TGTGCCAGCAGCTTGGCCCAGGGGGCGCATGGAAACACCATATATTTT. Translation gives CASSLAQGAHGNTIYF.